This T cell receptor beta chain was recovered during a study of kidney transplant recipient with SARS-CoV-2 infection. A single record per CDR3 protein comes from TCRdb applying MiXCR to the reads. The data show some 220,000 distinct CDR3 sequences, about 28% seen once. This clonotype was counted ten times or more. Losses at the gene ends were 7 bases for V and 7 bases for J; bases not matched to a gene: 17. CDR1 is DFQATT and CDR2 is SNEGSKA in the germline V gene (reference sequence). This CDR3 region has 15 residues. The rearrangement joins TRBV20-1 to TRBJ1-2, with 8 bases matching TRBD1. The sequence came from a male patient aged 30 to 39 who had COVID-19 and was a kidney transplant recipient. The graft donor may have given rise to some T cells. The specimen comprised a blood sample, sampled at baseline and between days 110 and 120 from a kidney transplant recipient. This CDR3 is CSVQRPGTGYSGYTF. DNA for the CDR3: TGCAGTGTCCAACGCCCTGGGACAGGCTATTCTGGCTACACCTTC.